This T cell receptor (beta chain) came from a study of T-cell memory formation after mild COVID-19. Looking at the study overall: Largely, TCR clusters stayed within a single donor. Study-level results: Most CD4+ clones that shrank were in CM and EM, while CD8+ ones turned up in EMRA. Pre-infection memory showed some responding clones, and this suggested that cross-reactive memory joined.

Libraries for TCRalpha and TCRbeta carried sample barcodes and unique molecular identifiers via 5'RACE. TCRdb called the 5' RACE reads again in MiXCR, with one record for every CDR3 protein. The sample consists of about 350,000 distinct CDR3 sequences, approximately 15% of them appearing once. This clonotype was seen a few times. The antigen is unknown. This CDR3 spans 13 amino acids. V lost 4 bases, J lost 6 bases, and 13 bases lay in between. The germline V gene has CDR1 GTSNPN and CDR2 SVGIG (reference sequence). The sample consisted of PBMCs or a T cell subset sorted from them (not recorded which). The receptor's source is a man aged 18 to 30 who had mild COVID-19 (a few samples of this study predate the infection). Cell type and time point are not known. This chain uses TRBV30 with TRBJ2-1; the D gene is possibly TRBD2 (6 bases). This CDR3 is CAWTPEGGNEQFF. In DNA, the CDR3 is TGTGCCTGGACCCCGGAGGGCGGCAATGAGCAGTTCTTC.